The rows below give T cell receptor beta chains drawn from one sample of a study of blood T cell repertoires in COVID-19. Profiled with immunoSEQ multiplex PCR; TCRdb holds only in-frame clones, not every one. The sample carries tens of thousands of clones, 75% to 90% recorded once. Material: peripheral blood. These receptor sequences come from a man in his forties or fifties with active or convalescent COVID-19. The CDR3 runs from the conserved cysteine through the conserved F or W. D genes are given only for firm matches. Rows give clone size only sometimes, using once, few, many, or a class for an expanded clone.

CDR3 DNA,CDR3 protein,V gene,D gene,J gene,clone size
TGTGCCAGCAGTTACAGCGGCGCACCGTCGAATGAGCAGTTCTTC,CASSYSGAPSNEQFF,TRBV6-2/TRBV6-3,-,TRBJ2-1,-
TGTGCCAGCAGCAAAGAGTCCCCCAGGGTGGGGCACAATGAGCAGTTCTTC,CASSKESPRVGHNEQFF,TRBV21-1,-,TRBJ2-1,-
TGTGCCATCAGCTTAGGACAGGGAATGAACACTGAAGCTTTCTTT,CAISLGQGMNTEAFF,TRBV10-3,TRBD1,TRBJ1-1,-
TGTGCCACCAGTGCCCCGGGTAGCGGGATGATCGCAGATACGCAGTATTTT,CATSAPGSGMIADTQYF,TRBV24-1,TRBD2,TRBJ2-3,-
TGTGCCAGCAGCTTAGACAGGGCTGGAAACACCATATATTTT,CASSLDRAGNTIYF,TRBV5-4,TRBD1,TRBJ1-3,-
TGTGCCAGCAGCCAAGATATAGCGGGGGTGTACAATGAGCAGTTCTTC,CASSQDIAGVYNEQFF,TRBV3-1/TRBV3-2,TRBD2,TRBJ2-1,-
TGTGCCAGCAGTTTCCCGACAGGACAGGGATCACCCCTCCACTTT,CASSFPTGQGSPLHF,TRBV28,TRBD1,TRBJ1-6,-
TGTGCCAGCAGTATGACAGGGCTGCCTGGAAACACCATATATTTT,CASSMTGLPGNTIYF,TRBV6-5,TRBD1,TRBJ1-3,once
TGTGCCAGTAGTATGCAGGGGGCTAGAACTGAAGCTTTCTTT,CASSMQGARTEAFF,TRBV19,TRBD1,TRBJ1-1,-
TGTGCCAGCAGTTACCGGGGTTTCGGGGACAATGAGCAGTTCTTC,CASSYRGFGDNEQFF,TRBV6-6,-,TRBJ2-1,once
TGCGCCAGCAGCCAAGATTCGTCGCAGGGCTTAAAAATCAATCAGCCCCAGCATTTT,CASSQDSSQGLKINQPQHF,TRBV4-1,-,TRBJ1-5,-
TGCGCCAGCAGCTCTTTATCCCGGGAGACCCAGTACTTC,CASSSLSRETQYF,TRBV5-1,-,TRBJ2-5,-
TGTGCCAGCTCACCACTCGGCCAGGGGGAGACCCAGTACTTC,CASSPLGQGETQYF,TRBV18,-,TRBJ2-5,-
TGCGCCAGCAGCTTGGGGACAGGGGGAGAGACCCAGTACTTC,CASSLGTGGETQYF,TRBV5-1,TRBD1,TRBJ2-5,-
TGTGCCAGCGGGTGGGCGGGAGCTCAAGAGACCCAGTACTTC,CASGWAGAQETQYF,TRBV7-8,TRBD2,TRBJ2-5,-
TGTGCCAGCAGCCAATTGCGGGATGGCTACACCTTC,CASSQLRDGYTF,TRBV28,-,TRBJ1-2,-
TGTGCCAGCAGTGACAGTCTGGTCTCTGGAAACACCATATATTTT,CASSDSLVSGNTIYF,TRBV6-1,-,TRBJ1-3,-
TGTGCCAGCAGCCTAATTGGTAGCGGGGGGGCAGATACGCAGTATTTT,CASSLIGSGGADTQYF,TRBV7-2,TRBD2,TRBJ2-3,few
TGTGCCAGCAGTTACGGGCAGAGCTCTGGAAACACCATATATTTT,CASSYGQSSGNTIYF,TRBV6-5,-,TRBJ1-3,-
TGTGCCAGCAGCCGTTCTAGCGGGAGGGCCACCGGGGAGCTGTTTTTT,CASSRSSGRATGELFF,TRBV11-3,TRBD2,TRBJ2-2,-
TGTGCCAGCAGCTCGCGGCCCTCTCCGGAGACCCAGTACTTC,CASSSRPSPETQYF,TRBV7-8,-,TRBJ2-5,-
TGTGCCAGTAGTATTAAACCGGGACAGATGAACACTGAAGCTTTCTTT,CASSIKPGQMNTEAFF,TRBV19,TRBD1,TRBJ1-1,once
TGTGCCACCAGCAGAGCTGGGAGTTCGAGCGAGCAGTACTTC,CATSRAGSSSEQYF,TRBV15,-,TRBJ2-7,-
TGTGCCACCAGCAGAGCCCAACAGGGGTTGTTCGCTTTCTTT,CATSRAQQGLFAFF,TRBV15,TRBD1,TRBJ1-1,-
TGCGCCAGCAGCCTGGAGGGGCAGCAGGCCGGGGAGCTGTTTTTT,CASSLEGQQAGELFF,TRBV5-1,-,TRBJ2-2,few
TGTGCCACCAGTGATACCGGGGGGACAAATCAGCCCCAGCATTTT,CATSDTGGTNQPQHF,TRBV24-1,-,TRBJ1-5,few
TGCGCCAGCAGCCAAGAAGGTCCTCTAGGCCAGGGGGCCTCCTACGAGCAGTACTTC,CASSQEGPLGQGASYEQYF,TRBV4-1,TRBD1,TRBJ2-7,-